This T cell receptor beta chain was found in a study of T cells in Graves' hyperthyroidism and ophthalmopathy. Study findings and constraints: Classification by a 13 V-J model distinguished ophthalmopathy from stable hyperthyroidism.

There were TCR beta CDR3 regions amplified from RNA transcripts. Using the HTBI primer set, a first-round RT-PCR was run on the TCR CDR3. TCRdb redid the calling of the multiplex PCR reads with MiXCR, one entry per CDR3 protein. The sample consists of approximately 430,000 distinct CDR3 sequences, 15% to 18% of them appearing once. CDR3 length equals 15 residues. V was pared by 5 bases and J by 0 bases, with 10 bases between. CDR1 is SEHNR and CDR2 is FQNEAQ in the germline V gene (reference sequence). Graves' hyperthyroidism was deemed stable given no ophthalmopathy progression within 18 months. Uncontrolled infection, other autoimmune disease, pregnancy or lactation excluded patients. In this sample, this clonotype turned up many times. Its antigen is currently unknown.

Sequenced input: blood. The genes are TRBV7-9 and TRBJ1-4, with a possible D match to TRBD1 (5 bases). The receptor was isolated from a woman under 30 with Graves' hyperthyroidism. This CDR3 reads CASSRDSTTNEKLFF. CDR3 nucleotides: TGTGCCAGCAGCCGAGACAGCACAACTAATGAAAAACTGTTTTTT.